The 8 T cell receptor beta chains given below trace back to one sample, sequenced in a study of regulatory T cells in long-lasting Graves disease (dated by TCRdb to the early 2020s). Per the publication, the time point label means: newly diagnosed GD, antithyroid drugs for less than 3 months. For both TCR sequencing and RNA sequencing, RNA was extracted from PBMCs in TRIzol. The library relied on multiplex PCR. The run used an Illumina HiSeq 4000. iRepertoire HTBI primers and Arm-PCR amplification of CDR3 regions were used to construct TCR beta libraries. TCRdb trimmed public reads at Q25 via fastp, called clones via MiXCR and kept in-frame beta chains. Records with the same CDR3 protein are collapsed into one entry carrying the most frequent genes and DNA. This sample is represented by over 400,000 distinct CDR3 sequences; around 15% of them were singletons. Jointly, the top ten make up about a sixth of the sample.

The sample was also linked to a second study, of T cells in Graves' hyperthyroidism and ophthalmopathy.

Source: peripheral blood mononuclear cells (PBMCs), taken at new diagnosis, from a patient treated with antithyroid drugs. These receptors were collected from a woman aged 45-60 years with Graves disease. Donor details come from another sample of the same person, matched by shared clones.

This clonotype came up many times. The chain couples TRBV3-1 to TRBJ2-7; D perhaps matches TRBD1 (5 bases). The CDR3 has 14 amino acids. CDR1 and CDR2 from the germline V gene are LGHDT and YNNKEL (reference sequence). Trimming stripped 2 bases from V and 3 bases from J, with 11 bases between. Written as DNA, the CDR3 is TGTGCCAGCAGCCAATCACCAGACAGCTACGAGCAGTACTTC. As protein: CASSQSPDSYEQYF.

A note on this clonotype: Its ends do not fully match the called genes, so a read error is possible. This chain uses TRBV6-1 with TRBJ2-1, with a possible D match to TRBD1 (8 bases). CDR1 is MNHNS, CDR2 SASEGT, per germline. The length of the CDR3 is 17 residues. The CDR3 reads CASSDNTGGGIYNEQFF. As DNA, the CDR3 is TGCGCCAGCAGTGATAATACAGGGGGGGGAATTTACAATGAGCAGTTCTTC.

In its sample, this clonotype was seen many times. The chain carries TRBV5-1 and TRBJ2-1; a possible D gene is TRBD2 (6 bases). The CDR3 runs to 16 residues. Germline V gene sequence: CDR1 SGHRS, CDR2 YFSETQ. Trimming took off 0 bases at V and 4 bases at J, with 14 bases between the two ends. This chain's CDR3 is CASSLDPGVLYNEQFF. The CDR3 DNA reads as TGCGCCAGCAGCTTGGATCCGGGAGTCCTTTACAATGAGCAGTTCTTC. The variable domain in full, completed from reference TRBV5-1 and TRBJ2-1, reads KAGVTQTPRYLIKTRGQQVTLSCSPISGHRSVSWYQQTPGQGLQFLFEYFSETQRNKGNFPGRFSGRQFSNSRSEMNVSTLELGDSALYLCASSLDPGVLYNEQFFGPGTRLTVL.

Ten or more counts support this clonotype. The V and J genes are TRBV5-1 and TRBJ1-1; D uncertain. The V end lost 3 bases, the J end lost 0 bases, and 9 bases lay between the germline ends. Germline V lookup: CDR1 SGHRS, CDR2 YFSETQ. The CDR3 is 14 residues long. This chain's CDR3 is CASSSRSMNTEAFF. DNA for the CDR3: TGCGCCAGCAGCTCCAGAAGCATGAACACTGAAGCTTTCTTT.

This clonotype was picked up many times. The chain links TRBV28 to TRBJ1-5, with a tentative D call TRBD1 (6 bases). The V gene's germline CDR1 is MDHEN and CDR2 SYDVKM. V lost 3 bases and J lost 14, with 11 bases in between. The CDR3 has 11 amino acids. The CDR3 DNA reads as TGTGCCAGCAGTTTGACAGGTCGAAAGCATTTT. Amino acid sequence: CASSLTGRKHF.

In its sample, this clonotype was seen many times. V gene TRBV20-1 combines with J gene TRBJ1-5, with D tentatively TRBD1 (5 bases). Looked up from germline, CDR1 is DFQATT and CDR2 is SNEGSKA (reference sequence). V was shortened by 6 bases and J by 0 bases, with 15 bases between the two germline ends. This CDR3 region has 15 residues. The CDR3 sequence: CSAAVGGNSNQPQHF. The CDR3, as DNA: TGCAGTGCCGCGGTGGGGGGGAATAGCAATCAGCCCCAGCATTTT.

Of note for this clonotype: This could be a read error, since a much larger clone is one nucleotide away. The chain uses TRBV12-3 or TRBV12-4 and TRBJ2-5, with D hard to call. This CDR3 is built from 14 residues. Here the CDR3 DNA reads TGTGCCAGCAGCCCGGCCGGCAAAAAAGAGACCCGGTACTTC. Amino acid sequence: CASSPAGKKETRYF.

This clonotype has just one count. A much larger clone differs by one base, so this may be a read error. The chain combines TRBV28 with TRBJ1-2, with 7 bases aligning to TRBD1. Unmatched junction bases numbered 24, after V lost 6 bases and J lost 5 bases. The CDR3 totals 19 residues. Germline assignment: CDR1 MDHEN and CDR2 SYDVKM. The CDR3 spells CASRPTEGTALLGIYGYTF. The CDR3 coding sequence is TGTGCCAGCAGACCGACTGAGGGGACAGCGCTCCTCGGGATATATGGCTACACCTTC.